The 8 T cell receptor beta chains below come from one sample, sequenced in a study of Graves' ophthalmopathy and Graves' hyperthyroidism. RNA transcripts were the template, and TCR beta CDR3 regions were amplified from them. RT-PCR in the first round used HTBI primers; a second-round multiplex PCR followed. TCRdb recomputed calls from the multiplex PCR reads with MiXCR, one row per CDR3 protein. This sample has about 550,000 distinct CDR3 sequences, with under 45% found just once. Sequencing used peripheral blood or thyroid tissue (not recorded which). The source of these receptors is an adult man with Graves' hyperthyroidism.

This clonotype was seen many times. The V gene is TRBV5-1, the J gene TRBJ1-1; D uncertain. V shed 4 bases and J shed 4 bases, with 17 bases lying between them. Looked up from germline, CDR1 is SGHRS and CDR2 is YFSETQ. The CDR3 loop spans 15 amino acids. CDR3 nucleotide sequence: TGCGCCAGCAGCCCCAACACCGGCTGGGGCACTGAAGCTTTCTTT. Its protein is CASSPNTGWGTEAFF.

This clonotype was counted ten times or more. The CDR3 region is CSVEEGNNQPQHF. In DNA form, the CDR3 reads TGCAGCGTTGAAGAAGGCAACAATCAGCCCCAGCATTTT. This chain uses TRBV29-1 with TRBJ1-5; D unresolved. The CDR3 runs to 13 residues. The germline CDR1 and CDR2 sequences are SQVTM and ANQGSEA. Trimming cost V 0 bases and J 3 bases, with 6 bases left between them.

This clonotype was seen a single time. This chain connects TRBV10-3 to TRBJ2-6; 12 bases match TRBD2. CDR3 length: 13 amino acids. Germline CDR1 is ENHRY and CDR2 is SYGVKD. J gave up 11 bases and V 11 bases, and 7 bases lay outside the gene matches. DNA for the CDR3: TGTGCCGGCCGACTAGCGGGAGCCTACGTCCTGACTTTC. Protein sequence: CAGRLAGAYVLTF.

The chain combines TRBV7-9 with TRBJ2-5, with 11 bases that match TRBD2. The better agreement between TRBJ2-1 and the DNA end casts doubt on the J call. Germline V gene data show CDR1 as SEHNR and CDR2 as FQNEAQ (reference sequence). This CDR3 region has 15 residues. This chain's CDR3 is CASSALAGGTNEQFF. The DNA of the CDR3 is TGTGCCAGCAGTGCTTTAGCGGGGGGGACGAATGAGCAGTTCTTC.

In regard to this clonotype: One base away lies a much larger clone, so this may be a sequencing read error. The chain recombines TRBV7-2 with TRBJ1-1, with D perhaps matching TRBD1 (5 bases). Germline CDR1 and CDR2: SGHTA and FQGNSA. The CDR3 is 15 amino acids. The V end lost 1 base, the J end lost 7 bases, and 16 bases lay between the germline ends. The CDR3 sequence: CASSLEFRQGIEAFF. CDR3 coding DNA: TGTGCCAGCAGCTTAGAATTTCGGCAGGGAATTGAAGCTTTCTTT. Supplemented by reference TRBV7-2 and TRBJ1-1, the full variable domain reads GAGVSQSPSNKVTEKGKDVELRCDPISGHTALYWYRQSLGQGLEFLIYFQGNSAPDKSGLPSDRFSAERTGGSVSTLTIQRTQQEDSAVYLCASSLEFRQGIEAFFGQGTRLTVV.

V is TRBV3-1 and J is TRBJ2-5; D may be TRBD1 (5 bases). This CDR3 comprises 15 residues. The V gene's germline CDR1 is LGHDT and CDR2 YNNKEL (reference sequence). Trimming removed 0 bases at V and 2 bases at J, with 10 bases between. CDR3 sequence reads: CASSQEGVGQETQYF. The CDR3 DNA reads TGTGCCAGCAGCCAAGAAGGGGTCGGGCAAGAGACCCAGTACTTC.

Turning to this clonotype: Given a much more abundant clone one base away, this may be a read error. The genes are TRBV11-2 and TRBJ2-7; the D gene is possibly TRBD1 (6 bases). The CDR3 extends over 14 amino acids. Trimming shortened V by 7 bases and J by 1 base, and 14 bases separated the two germline ends. CDR1 and CDR2 (germline): SGHAT, FQNNGV. The CDR3 DNA reads TGTGCCAGCATCTCTAACAGGGTTTCCTACGAGCAGTACTTC. Amino acid sequence: CASISNRVSYEQYF.

There are many counts of this clonotype. The genes are TRBV12-3 or TRBV12-4 and TRBJ1-5; D is unclear. The V end lost 4 bases, the J end lost 3 bases, and 7 bases lay between the germline ends. The CDR3 has 13 residues. Here the CDR3 DNA reads TGTGCCAGCAGTTCCCGTCCCAATCAGCCCCAGCATTTT. Its protein product is CASSSRPNQPQHF.